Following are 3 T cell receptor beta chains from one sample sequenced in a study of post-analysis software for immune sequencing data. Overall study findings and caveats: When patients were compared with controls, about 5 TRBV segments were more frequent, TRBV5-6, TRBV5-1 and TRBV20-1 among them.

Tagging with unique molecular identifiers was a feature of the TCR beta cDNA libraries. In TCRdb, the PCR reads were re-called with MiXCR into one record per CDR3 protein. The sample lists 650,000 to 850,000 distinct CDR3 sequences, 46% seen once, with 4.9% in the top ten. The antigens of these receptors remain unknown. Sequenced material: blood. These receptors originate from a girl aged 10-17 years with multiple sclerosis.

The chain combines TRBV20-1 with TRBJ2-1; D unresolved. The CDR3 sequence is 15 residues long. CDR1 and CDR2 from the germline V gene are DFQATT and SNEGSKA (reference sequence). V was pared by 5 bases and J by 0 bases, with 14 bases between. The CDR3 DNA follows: TGCAGTGCTGCCCAGGTGGACCACTCCTACAATGAGCAGTTCTTC. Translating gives CSAAQVDHSYNEQFF.

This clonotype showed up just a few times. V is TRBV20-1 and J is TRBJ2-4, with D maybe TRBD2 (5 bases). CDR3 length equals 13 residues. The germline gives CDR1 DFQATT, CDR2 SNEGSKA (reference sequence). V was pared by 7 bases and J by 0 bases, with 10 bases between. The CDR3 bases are TGCAGTGGGACGGGATTAGCCAAAAACATTCAGTACTTC. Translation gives CSGTGLAKNIQYF.

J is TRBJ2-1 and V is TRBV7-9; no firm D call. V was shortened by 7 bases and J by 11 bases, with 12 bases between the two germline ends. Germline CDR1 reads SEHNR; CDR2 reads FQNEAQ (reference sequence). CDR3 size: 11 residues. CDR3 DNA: TGTGCCAGCACCTCGTACGAGAAGCAGTTCTTC. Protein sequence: CASTSYEKQFF.